This TCR beta chain appears in the sequencing data of a study of patients and donors after allogeneic stem cell transplantation. This clonotype turned up a few times. TCRdb fed the RT-PCR reads into MiXCR, producing one record per CDR3 protein. Of about 200,000 distinct CDR3 sequences detected, 38% appear once; the ten largest clones hold 9.5% to 13%. CDR1 is MNHEY and CDR2 is SVGEGT in the germline V gene. The CDR3 length is 16 residues. The V end lost 6 bases, the J end lost 0 bases, and 17 bases lay between the germline ends. This receptor was identified in a human donor who was either an allogeneic HSCT recipient or a stem cell or donor lymphocyte infusion donor (not recorded which). It is not recorded whose cells these are; they may come from a transplant donor. The genes are TRBV6-2 or TRBV6-3 and TRBJ1-2, with TRBD1 as a possible D gene (5 bases). Sequenced sample: blood, either unsorted or a sorted T cell fraction (not recorded which). The CDR3: CASSKEGRRANYGYTF. The DNA for the CDR3 is TGTGCCAGCAGCAAAGAGGGGCGGAGAGCTAACTATGGCTACACCTTC.